The 22 T cell receptor beta chains in this list originate from one sample, sequenced in a study of CD8+CD57+ T cells in acquired aplastic anemia. CDR3 and TCR beta VDJ profiling relied on genomic DNA as the template. MiXCR was run by TCRdb on the reads, yielding one entry per CDR3 protein. The sample has about 180,000 distinct CDR3 sequences; less than 60% are singletons. For sequencing, patients were chosen who had shown expansion of CD8+CD57+ cells by flow cytometry. Input material: sorted CD4+, CD8+, or CD8+CD57+ T cells (not recorded which) from PBMCs. All receptors come from a human donor with aplastic anemia.

With regard to this clonotype: The junction shows a germline mismatch at one end, possibly a read error. V is TRBV7-2 and J is TRBJ1-2; TRBD1 matches at 7 bases. The CDR3 is 13 residues long. CDR1 SGHTA and CDR2 FQGNSA come from the germline V gene. The CDR3 DNA reads as TGCGCCAGCAGCCGAGACAGGGTCTCTGGCTACACCTTC. As protein: CASSRDRVSGYTF.

The V call is TRBV19, the J call TRBJ1-1, with TRBD1 identical over 8 bases. The CDR3 has 16 residues. Germline V gene sequence: CDR1 LNHDA, CDR2 SQIVND (reference sequence). V dropped 5 bases and J dropped 0; count of bases not matched to a gene: 8. The DNA for the CDR3 is TGTGCCAGTAGTCCAGGACAGGGTCGGATGAACACTGAAGCTTTCTTT. Its translation: CASSPGQGRMNTEAFF.

The table lists this clonotype with a few counts. The J gene is TRBJ1-2, the V gene TRBV20-1; 7 bases fit TRBD1. V shed 5 bases and J 6 bases; nucleotides not matched to a gene: 3. This CDR3 is 11 amino acids long. CDR1 is DFQATT and CDR2 is SNEGSKA in the germline V gene (reference sequence). CDR3 in amino acids: CSAYDRDGYTF. CDR3 sequence (DNA): TGCAGTGCTTACGACAGGGATGGCTACACCTTC.

The CDR3 spells CATSKYGQGGYEQYF. For the CDR3, the DNA is TGTGCCACCAGCAAGTATGGACAGGGTGGTTACGAGCAGTACTTC. The J gene is TRBJ2-7, the V gene TRBV15; 8 bases are shared with TRBD1. In germline, CDR1 is LNHNV, CDR2 YYDKDF (reference sequence). The CDR3 consists of 15 residues. V shed 4 bases, J shed 4 bases, and the junction held 9 bases outside the gene matches.

This clonotype came up a few times. CDR3 in amino acids: CASSRGLDLYNEQFF. In DNA, the CDR3 is TGCGCCAGCAGCCGAGGACTAGATTTATACAATGAGCAGTTCTTC. The chain uses TRBV5-1 and TRBJ2-1; 7 nucleotides match TRBD2. CDR1 and CDR2 (germline): SGHRS, YFSETQ. The CDR3 is 15 amino acids. V lost 4 bases and J lost 4; bases outside the gene matches: 8.

The chain uses TRBV10-3 and TRBJ2-5; the match to TRBD2 covers 7 bases. Germline CDR1 is ENHRY and CDR2 is SYGVKD. This CDR3 is 13 amino acids long. J gave up 4 bases and V 4 bases, and 3 bases lay outside the gene matches. CDR3 loop: CAISVGRGETQYF. In DNA, the CDR3 is TGTGCCATCAGTGTGGGGAGGGGAGAGACCCAGTACTTC.

This chain's CDR3 is CASSDTFDTEAFF. CDR3 nucleotide sequence: TGCGCCAGCAGTGATACCTTTGACACTGAAGCTTTCTTT. The gene calls are TRBV10-1 and TRBJ1-1; D is uncertain. CDR1 and CDR2 (germline): WNHNN, SYGVQD (reference sequence). The CDR3 is 13 residues long. Deletions cut 3 bases from V and 3 bases from J, with 8 bases between.

Many counts were recorded for this clonotype. This sequence joins TRBV10-3 and TRBJ2-7; 9 bases align to TRBD1. V lost 2 bases, J lost 5 bases, and 7 bases stayed unmatched. Germline V gene sequence: CDR1 ENHRY, CDR2 SYGVKD. The CDR3 has 15 amino acids. The CDR3 loop is CAISEPGTGLDEQYF. Written as DNA, the CDR3 is TGTGCCATCAGTGAGCCAGGGACAGGGCTTGACGAGCAGTACTTC.

This clonotype was seen a few times. The rearrangement uses TRBV10-3 and TRBJ2-1; D gene unclear. Germline V gene data show CDR1 as ENHRY and CDR2 as SYGVKD. The CDR3 runs 15 residues. Trimming cost V 3 bases and J 4 bases, with 13 bases left between them. CDR3 loop: CAISERQITYNEQFF. The CDR3 DNA is TGTGCCATCAGTGAACGGCAGATAACTTACAATGAGCAGTTCTTC.

V gene TRBV2 combines with J gene TRBJ2-1, with D uncertain. CDR1 is SNHLY, CDR2 FYNNEI, per germline. The CDR3 is 10 amino acids. Trimming took off 7 bases at V and 8 bases at J, with 6 bases between the two ends. The CDR3 reads CASTVDEQFF. As DNA, the CDR3 is TGTGCCAGCACGGTCGATGAGCAGTTCTTC.

A note on this clonotype: Given the absence of the conserved phenylalanine or tryptophan at the CDR3 end, a read error is likely. The chain recombines TRBV7-9 with TRBJ1-2; TRBD1 matches 7 bases. The V gene's germline CDR1 is SEHNR and CDR2 FQNEAQ (reference sequence). This CDR3 has 15 amino acids. V shed 4 bases and J 4 bases; nucleotides not matched to a gene: 9. The CDR3 sequence is CASSSVGTAVYGYTS. The CDR3 DNA follows: TGTGCCAGCAGCTCTGTCGGGACAGCTGTCTATGGCTACACCTCC.

This clonotype has only one observation. The V gene is TRBV7-8, the J gene TRBJ2-1; no definite D call. From germline, CDR1 is SGHVS and CDR2 FQNEAQ. This CDR3 comprises 12 residues. V shed 2 bases and J shed 6 bases, with 5 bases lying between them. CDR3 nucleotides: TGTGCCAGCAGCTTACTGGCCAATGAGCAGTTCTTC. Translated, it gives CASSLLANEQFF.

The CDR3 reads CSASSQAGGNQPQHF. In nucleotides, the CDR3 is TGCAGTGCCAGCTCACAGGCAGGGGGCAATCAGCCCCAGCATTTT. This chain connects TRBV20-1 to TRBJ1-5, with D possibly being TRBD1 (6 bases). Trimming removed 6 bases from V and 2 bases from J, with 17 bases in between. Germline CDR1 is DFQATT and CDR2 is SNEGSKA (reference sequence). The CDR3 consists of 15 residues.

This clonotype appeared a single time. V gene TRBV7-2 combines with J gene TRBJ2-7, with unresolved D. Trimming shortened V by 4 bases and J by 3 bases, and 10 bases separated the two germline ends. Germline lookup yields CDR1 SGHTA and CDR2 FQGNSA. CDR3 length: 13 residues. The CDR3 region has the DNA TGTGCCAGCAGCTCAAGGGATGGCTACGAGCAGTACTTC. Protein: CASSSRDGYEQYF.

The V call is TRBV5-1, the J call TRBJ1-2; D not resolved. V shed 4 bases and J shed 0 bases, with 10 bases lying between them. The CDR3 is 14 residues long. Germline CDR1 and CDR2: SGHRS and YFSETQ. The CDR3 bases are TGCGCCAGCAGCCCCGCGGCGGCTAACTATGGCTACACCTTC. This translates into CASSPAAANYGYTF.

Concerning this clonotype itself: Germline is not matched at one junction end, which may reflect a read error. V and J are TRBV5-6 and TRBJ2-3; possible D gene TRBD1, 5 bases. CDR1 SGHDT and CDR2 YYEEEE come from the germline V gene. This CDR3 region has 17 residues. CDR3 DNA sequence: TGTGCCAGCAGCTTGGATCCCTCTAGGCCTTACACAGGTACGCAGTATTTT. This encodes CASSLDPSRPYTGTQYF.

The rearrangement links TRBV10-3 to TRBJ2-1, with D possibly TRBD2 on 6 matching bases. The CDR3 sequence is 14 residues long. Trimming took 8 bases from V and 7 from J, leaving 18 bases between them. Per the germline V gene, CDR1 is ENHRY and CDR2 is SYGVKD. The CDR3 sequence: CAIGAGTPLNEQFF. The CDR3 region has the DNA TGTGCCATCGGTGCGGGGACTCCGCTGAATGAGCAGTTCTTC.

The V gene is TRBV7-6, the J gene TRBJ2-7; D could derive from TRBD1 or TRBD2 (6 bases each). The germline V gene encodes CDR1 SGHVS and CDR2 FNYEAQ. V gave up 1 base and J gave up 5 bases, with 12 bases separating them. This CDR3 region has 14 residues. In nucleotides, the CDR3 is TGTGCCAGCAGCTTAGTAGCCGGGGGCGACGAGCAGTACTTC. This gives the protein CASSLVAGGDEQYF.

The chain couples TRBV19 to TRBJ1-1; no reliable D call. Germline V gene data show CDR1 as LNHDA and CDR2 as SQIVND (reference sequence). This CDR3 spans 15 amino acids. V gave up 3 bases and J gave up 0 bases, with 11 bases separating them. The CDR3 bases are TGTGCCAGTAGTATGGGGAGTTCCATGAACACTGAAGCTTTCTTT. Its translation is CASSMGSSMNTEAFF.

This clonotype was detected a few times. The chain has TRBV3-1 and TRBJ2-5; 9 positions agree with TRBD2. The CDR3 is 17 amino acids. Germline assignment: CDR1 LGHDT and CDR2 YNNKEL (reference sequence). Trimming removed 3 bases from V and 6 bases from J; junction bases left unmatched: 14. CDR3 in DNA: TGTGCCAGCAGCCATCTGATCATGGCGGGGGGGTTGCAGACCCAGTACTTC. This gives the protein CASSHLIMAGGLQTQYF.

The rearrangement uses TRBV6-5 and TRBJ1-5, with TRBD1 as a possible D gene (6 bases). This CDR3 has 15 residues. V was cut by 4 bases and J by 5 bases, with 15 bases left in between. The germline CDR1 and CDR2 sequences are MNHEY and SVGAGI. DNA of the CDR3: TGTGCCAGCAGTTGGGGGCCAGCAATTTATCAGCCCCAGCATTTT. It encodes CASSWGPAIYQPQHF.

The genes are TRBV11-1 and TRBJ2-2; the match to TRBD2 covers 8 bases. CDR3 size: 17 residues. J lost 1 base, V lost 5 bases, and 9 bases had no gene match. Germline assignment: CDR1 SGHAT and CDR2 FQDESV (reference sequence). The DNA of the CDR3 is TGTGCCAGCAGCCGGATACTAGCGGACCTGAACACCGGGGAGCTGTTTTTT. It translates to CASSRILADLNTGELFF.